This entry lists 26 T cell receptor beta chains sequenced from one sample in a study of Tregs in tolerant kidney transplant recipients. The protocol was immunoSEQ multiplex PCR, while the TCRdb copy is restricted to in-frame clones and leaves out a portion. The data hold some 90,000 clones, with approximately 92% observed a single time. Sequencing was carried out using CD8+ T cells from blood. Source of these receptors: a human donor in good health.

A remark on this clone: The same CDR3 can be traced to other DNA sequences in this sample. The rearrangement uses TRBV27 and TRBJ1-5; D is unclear. V was clipped by 1 base and J by 2 bases, with 6 bases between them. Looked up from germline, CDR1 is MNHEY and CDR2 is SMNVEV (reference sequence). The CDR3 totals 14 residues. The CDR3 is CASSLWQGNQPQHF. The CDR3 DNA reads TGTGCCAGCAGTTTATGGCAGGGCAATCAGCCCCAGCATTTT.

The chain has TRBV6-1 and TRBJ2-5, with TRBD1 identical over 10 bases. V shed 6 bases and J 3 bases; nucleotides not matched to a gene: 10. The CDR3 contains 16 residues. Germline V CDR1 and CDR2: MNHNS, SASEGT. In DNA form, the CDR3 reads TGTGCCAGCAGCGAACCCCCGGGACAGGGGAAAGAGACCCAGTACTTC. Encoded protein: CASSEPPGQGKETQYF.

The count of this clone is one. The genes are TRBV15 and TRBJ2-1; 9 bases are a match to TRBD1. CDR3 length: 18 residues. CDR1 is LNHNV, CDR2 YYDKDF, per germline (reference sequence). Trimming cost V 0 bases and J 0 bases; bases outside gene matches: 6. CDR3 in amino acids: CATSRDGGQGSSYNEQFF. The CDR3 nucleotides are TGTGCCACCAGCAGAGACGGGGGACAGGGAAGCTCCTACAATGAGCAGTTCTTC.

V gene TRBV6-5 combines with J gene TRBJ2-5, with 13 nucleotides matching TRBD2. Germline CDR1 reads MNHEY; CDR2 reads SVGAGI. This CDR3 spans 15 amino acids. Trimming cost V 6 bases and J 5 bases; bases outside gene matches: 6. Here the CDR3 DNA reads TGTGCCAGCAGCTCTGGACTAGCGGGGGAGGAGACCCAGTACTTC. It encodes CASSSGLAGEETQYF.

The chain carries TRBV19 and TRBJ2-1; 7 bases are a match to TRBD1. The CDR3 totals 14 residues. Unmatched junction bases numbered 3, after V lost 3 bases and J lost 4 bases. Looked up from germline, CDR1 is LNHDA and CDR2 is SQIVND (reference sequence). The CDR3 is CASSILTGYNEQFF. In nucleotides, the CDR3 is TGTGCCAGTAGTATCCTGACAGGGTACAATGAGCAGTTCTTC. Supplemented by reference TRBV19 and TRBJ2-1, the full variable domain reads DGGITQSPKYLFRKEGQNVTLSCEQNLNHDAMYWYRQDPGQGLRLIYYSQIVNDFQKGDIAEGYSVSREKKESFPLTVTSAQKNPTAFYLCASSILTGYNEQFFGPGTRLTVL.

V is TRBV5-4 and J is TRBJ2-2; possible D gene TRBD1, 6 bases. The CDR3 is made up of 17 amino acids. V was pared by 4 bases and J by 5 bases, with 21 bases between. CDR1 is SGHNT, CDR2 YYREEE, per germline (reference sequence). As DNA, the CDR3 is TGTGCCAGCAGCACCGGGACACAACTAAGTCGGACCGGGGAGCTGTTTTTT. Amino acids: CASSTGTQLSRTGELFF.

This chain joins TRBV6-1 and TRBJ2-7, with 7 bases matching TRBD1. Looked up from germline, CDR1 is MNHNS and CDR2 is SASEGT. V dropped 7 bases and J dropped 3; count of bases not matched to a gene: 6. The CDR3 totals 13 residues. In nucleotides, the CDR3 is TGTGCCAGCACGGGACAGTTTGACTACGAGCAGTACTTC. This sequence encodes CASTGQFDYEQYF.

This clone was seen a few times. The V and J genes are TRBV9 and TRBJ1-5; 7 bases align to TRBD1. Germline V CDR1 and CDR2: SGDLS, YYNGEE. The V segment lost 0 bases and the J segment 6 bases; nucleotides outside the gene matches: 3. The CDR3 has 14 amino acids. CDR3: CASSVEGGGQPQHF. Written as DNA, the CDR3 is TGTGCCAGCAGCGTAGAAGGGGGCGGTCAGCCCCAGCATTTT.

Only one count was recorded for this clone. The gene calls are TRBV7-9 and TRBJ2-2; the match to TRBD2 covers 9 bases. Trimming removed 6 bases from V and 9 bases from J; junction bases left unmatched: 11. CDR3 size: 15 residues. Germline V gene lookup returns CDR1 SEHNR and CDR2 FQNEAQ (reference sequence). Here the CDR3 reads CASRPEGLASWELFF. The DNA for the CDR3 is TGTGCCAGCAGACCGGAGGGACTAGCCTCGTGGGAGCTGTTTTTT. Looking up the rest from reference TRBV7-9 and TRBJ2-2 gives the full variable domain: DTGVSQNPRHKITKRGQNVTFRCDPISEHNRLYWYRQTLGQGPEFLTYFQNEAQLEKSRLLSDRFSAERPKGSFSTLEIQRTEQGDSAMYLCASRPEGLASWELFFGEGSRLTVL.

The chain employs TRBV2 and TRBJ1-5; no clear D. The CDR3 contains 15 residues. V was clipped by 3 bases and J by 1 base, with 10 bases between them. CDR1 is SNHLY, CDR2 FYNNEI, per germline. CDR3 DNA sequence: TGTGCCAGCAGTGAGGGGAGGGAGAGCAATCAGCCCCAGCATTTT. Translating gives CASSEGRESNQPQHF.

The gene calls are TRBV12-5 and TRBJ2-2; D perhaps matches TRBD1 (5 bases). Germline V gene lookup returns CDR1 LGHNT and CDR2 FRNRAP. Trimming removed 1 base at V and 5 bases at J, with 5 bases between. The CDR3 extends over 13 amino acids. The CDR3 sequence: CASGLAGTGELFF. The DNA of the CDR3 is TGTGCTAGTGGTTTGGCAGGGACCGGGGAGCTGTTTTTT.

The chain has TRBV5-1 and TRBJ2-5; a weak D match, TRBD2 (6 bases). CDR3 length equals 16 residues. Germline V lookup: CDR1 SGHRS, CDR2 YFSETQ. V lost 0 bases to trimming and J lost 1 base, with 13 bases between them. CDR3 protein: CASSLVAGGGQETQYF. The CDR3 nucleotides are TGCGCCAGCAGCTTGGTGGCCGGGGGAGGCCAAGAGACCCAGTACTTC.

The chain joins TRBV11-2 to TRBJ2-3; 7 bases match TRBD2. The V gene end was trimmed by 1 base and the J gene end by 5 bases; junction bases not matched to a gene: 9. CDR1 and CDR2 from the germline V gene are SGHAT and FQNNGV. This CDR3 comprises 16 residues. CDR3 sequence: CASSLGRGGSEDTQYF. Here the CDR3 DNA reads TGTGCCAGCAGCTTAGGTCGAGGCGGGAGTGAAGATACGCAGTATTTT.

V usage is TRBV14 and J usage is TRBJ1-3; D is uncertain. Per germline, CDR1 SGHDN and CDR2 FVKESK. V lost 2 bases to trimming and J lost 0 bases, with 8 bases between them. CDR3 length equals 15 residues. The CDR3 DNA follows: TGTGCCAGCAGCCAACCGCTTACCTCTGGAAACACCATATATTTT. It yields the protein CASSQPLTSGNTIYF.

The J gene is TRBJ2-1, the V gene TRBV7-9; D ambiguous. Per germline, CDR1 SEHNR and CDR2 FQNEAQ (reference sequence). Trimming pared 5 bases from V and 5 bases from J, leaving 16 bases between. There are 15 residues in the CDR3. CDR3 in DNA: TGTGCCAGCAGCCAAGAATCCGGCGGCAACAATGAGCAGTTCTTC. It specifies CASSQESGGNNEQFF.

The CDR3 bases are TGTGCCAGCAGTGGCACACTAGCGGGGAAAGAGACCCAGTACTTC. It encodes CASSGTLAGKETQYF. V usage is TRBV25-1 and J usage is TRBJ2-5, with 10 bases fitting TRBD2. CDR1 MGHDK and CDR2 SYGVNS come from the germline V gene. The CDR3 is 15 residues long. J lost 3 bases, V lost 4 bases, and 5 bases had no gene match.

The chain uses TRBV4-1 and TRBJ1-5; D gene unclear. CDR1 and CDR2 from the germline V gene are MGHRA and YSYEKL. V was shortened by 5 bases and J by 2 bases, with 10 bases between the two germline ends. The CDR3 is 14 residues long. DNA of the CDR3: TGCGCCAGCAGCGAGGCGGAGGGCAATCAGCCCCAGCATTTT. This codes for CASSEAEGNQPQHF.

This clone was counted once. J is TRBJ2-3 and V is TRBV11-2; TRBD2 matches 11 bases. Germline V gene lookup returns CDR1 SGHAT and CDR2 FQNNGV. With 1 base clipped from V and 8 bases from J, the junction kept 11 bases outside the gene matches. This CDR3 region has 17 residues. CDR3 sequence reads: CASSLGLAGGRPPTQYF. The CDR3 coding sequence is TGTGCCAGCAGCTTAGGGCTAGCGGGGGGCCGACCTCCTACGCAGTATTTT.

J is TRBJ2-1 and V is TRBV7-9; 12 bases fit TRBD1. The CDR3 extends over 15 amino acids. The germline V gene encodes CDR1 SEHNR and CDR2 FQNEAQ (reference sequence). With 3 bases clipped from V and 8 bases from J, the junction kept 5 bases outside the gene matches. The CDR3 DNA reads as TGTGCCAGCAGCTTTCGGGACAGGGGGCTCCATGAGCAGTTCTTC. Protein product: CASSFRDRGLHEQFF.

This chain connects TRBV6-5 to TRBJ1-2; D perhaps matches TRBD1 (5 bases). This CDR3 region has 14 residues. CDR1 is MNHEY, CDR2 SVGAGI, per germline. V lost 0 bases and J lost 7, with 12 bases in between. CDR3 in amino acids: CASSYSGGAGGYTF. The DNA for the CDR3 is TGTGCCAGCAGTTACTCGGGAGGGGCCGGTGGCTACACCTTC.

This clone was seen only once. The chain has TRBV6-5 and TRBJ2-2; TRBD1 matches at 8 bases. Germline values: CDR1 MNHEY, CDR2 SVGAGI. The V segment lost 6 bases and the J segment 6 bases; nucleotides outside the gene matches: 6. The CDR3 contains 14 residues. CDR3 residues: CASRVTRGPGELFF. The CDR3 nucleotides are TGTGCCAGCAGGGTTACCAGGGGGCCCGGGGAGCTGTTTTTT.

This clone has just a few counts. J is TRBJ2-1 and V is TRBV6-6, with 10 bases matching TRBD2. The CDR3 length is 12 residues. The germline gives CDR1 MNHNY, CDR2 SVGAGI (reference sequence). DNA of the CDR3: TGTGGTAGCGGGGGGTACTACAATGAGCAGTTCTTC. It encodes CGSGGYYNEQFF.

This chain connects TRBV6-5 to TRBJ2-7; the match to TRBD1 covers 7 bases. V lost 6 bases to trimming and J lost 2 bases; unmatched junction nucleotides: 10. The CDR3 is made up of 15 amino acids. Germline lookup yields CDR1 MNHEY and CDR2 SVGAGI. The CDR3 loop is CASSIISGQAYEQYF. The CDR3 bases are TGTGCCAGCAGCATCATATCCGGACAGGCCTACGAGCAGTACTTC.

The chain recombines TRBV6-1 with TRBJ1-2; tentatively, D is TRBD1 (6 bases). Germline V gene data show CDR1 as MNHNS and CDR2 as SASEGT. V lost 1 base and J 4 bases, leaving 13 bases between the germline ends. This CDR3 contains 15 residues. CDR3 coding DNA: TGTGCCAGCAGTGAAGACCCGACAGGAGCCTATGGCTACACCTTC. This sequence encodes CASSEDPTGAYGYTF.

The gene calls are TRBV7-8 and TRBJ2-1; 8 bases align to TRBD1. This CDR3 comprises 15 residues. Unmatched junction bases numbered 9, after V lost 6 bases and J lost 5 bases. Germline V gene sequence: CDR1 SGHVS, CDR2 FQNEAQ. CDR3 in amino acids: CASSPRTGPNNEQFF. CDR3 sequence (DNA): TGTGCCAGCAGTCCGCGGACAGGGCCTAACAATGAGCAGTTCTTC.

The J gene is TRBJ2-1, the V gene TRBV4-1; 9 bases line up with TRBD2. With V trimmed by 4 bases and J by 8 bases, 15 bases remained unmatched. Germline V CDR1 and CDR2: MGHRA, YSYEKL. CDR3 length equals 17 residues. The CDR3 DNA reads TGCGCCAGCAGCCGACTCCTTACGCGGGAGGGCCGCGATGAGCAGTTCTTC. Encoded protein: CASSRLLTREGRDEQFF.